This is a list of T cell receptor beta chains from one sample in a study of T cells after yellow fever vaccination. Each CDR3 protein is one row after TCRdb ran MiXCR on the 5' RACE reads. The sample includes some 300,000 distinct CDR3 sequences, roughly 3.5% of them seen just once. Specimen: PBMCs, collected on the day of the yellow fever booster vaccination. The receptors derive from a man younger than 30 who received the YFV17D yellow fever vaccine. Both conserved end residues are part of each CDR3. The D gene is left open where the match is weak. The size of a clone is reported for some rows only, either as once, few or many, or as a class for expanded clones.

clone_size j_call v_call d_call cdr3_aa cdr3_nt
many TRBJ1-4 TRBV7-9 NA CASSLGTLVEKLFF TGTGCCAGCAGCTTAGGGACGTTGGTTGAAAAACTGTTTTTT
few TRBJ1-2 TRBV7-2 NA CASSLGQDSPSGYTF TGTGCCAGCAGCTTAGGTCAGGACTCCCCTTCTGGCTACACCTTC
few TRBJ2-5 TRBV25-1 NA CASTRAQYPETQYF TGTGCCAGCACCCGCGCCCAATATCCAGAGACCCAGTACTTC
many TRBJ1-2 TRBV27 NA CASSLSNRAPGYTF TGTGCCAGCAGTTTATCGAACAGGGCTCCCGGCTACACCTTC
many TRBJ2-1 TRBV5-6 NA CASSFSLSGAHNEQFF TGTGCCAGCAGCTTTTCACTTAGCGGAGCACACAATGAGCAGTTCTTC
NA TRBJ2-7 TRBV5-1 TRBD1 CASRPPGQIYEQYF TGCGCCAGCAGACCCCCGGGACAGATCTACGAGCAGTACTTC
many TRBJ2-5 TRBV18 NA CASSPLELKTQYF TGTGCCAGCTCACCACTGGAGTTGAAGACCCAGTACTTC
few TRBJ1-4 TRBV7-9 TRBD1 CASSYRQGGEKLFF TGTGCCAGCAGCTATCGACAGGGTGGTGAAAAACTGTTTTTT
many TRBJ2-2 TRBV6-5 NA CASSYGPQGGWTGELFF TGTGCCAGCAGTTACGGGCCGCAGGGGGGTTGGACCGGGGAGCTGTTTTTT
many TRBJ2-5 TRBV4-3 TRBD1 CASSQDRTGGRWYQETQYF TGCGCCAGCAGCCAAGATAGAACAGGGGGGCGCTGGTACCAAGAGACCCAGTACTTC
few TRBJ1-2 TRBV6-1 NA CASSDGEYGYTF TGTGCCAGCAGTGACGGGGAGTATGGCTACACCTTC
many TRBJ1-6 TRBV5-1 NA CASSFAANSPLHF TGCGCCAGCAGCTTTGCGGCGAATTCACCCCTCCACTTT
many TRBJ2-3 TRBV6-1 NA CASLAGDQADTQYF TGTGCCAGTCTGGCAGGGGACCAAGCGGATACGCAGTATTTT
many TRBJ2-6 TRBV24-1 TRBD1 CATQGAAGANVLTF TGTGCCACCCAGGGGGCTGCTGGGGCCAACGTCCTGACTTTC
NA TRBJ2-1 TRBV5-6 NA CASSLIVSAYEQFF TGTGCCAGCAGCTTGATAGTCTCGGCCTATGAGCAGTTCTTC
NA TRBJ2-5 TRBV6-5 NA CASSHEGGETQYF TGTGCCAGCAGTCACGAGGGGGGAGAGACCCAGTACTTC
few TRBJ1-2 TRBV4-1 TRBD1 CASSQEVAGGLGGGYTF TGCGCCAGCAGCCAAGAAGTGGCAGGGGGCCTTGGAGGTGGCTACACCTTC
NA TRBJ2-3 TRBV4-3 NA CASSQDESSTDTQYF TGCGCCAGCAGCCAAGACGAATCTAGCACAGATACGCAGTATTTT
few TRBJ1-5 TRBV6-1 TRBD1 CATDRGRRFQPQHF TGTGCCACTGACAGGGGGCGGAGGTTTCAGCCCCAGCATTTT
many TRBJ1-3 TRBV19 NA CASSIVGRNGNTIYF TGTGCCAGTAGTATTGTAGGGCGAAATGGAAACACCATATATTTT
many TRBJ2-1 TRBV5-1 TRBD1 CASSFRGLYNEQFF TGCGCCAGCAGCTTTAGGGGGCTGTACAATGAGCAGTTCTTC
NA TRBJ2-1 TRBV7-6 TRBD1 CASSLARQGFEQFF TGTGCCAGCAGCTTAGCGCGACAGGGATTCGAGCAGTTCTTC
many TRBJ2-3 TRBV18 NA CASSPPSDPPMQYF TGTGCCAGCTCACCACCGTCCGACCCTCCTATGCAGTATTTT
few TRBJ1-2 TRBV28 TRBD1 CASSFLSRTGGVYGYTF TGTGCCAGCAGTTTCTTGAGTAGGACAGGGGGCGTCTATGGCTACACCTTC
few TRBJ1-1 TRBV6-6 NA CASSSSDRQNTEAFF TGTGCCAGCAGTTCTAGCGACAGACAAAACACTGAAGCTTTCTTT